This T cell receptor (beta chain) derives from a study of cytomegalovirus exposure and HLA in healthy donors. The PCR was carried out with 60 Vbeta primers and 13 Jbeta primers. Clones were read by immunoSEQ multiplex PCR, and TCRdb kept only the in-frame ones, dropping some. Of more than 150,000 clones in the sample, around 80% were seen once. Germline lookup yields CDR1 SGHTA and CDR2 FQGTGA. V lost 1 base to trimming and J lost 6 bases; unmatched junction nucleotides: 8. The CDR3 runs to 15 residues. The chain couples TRBV7-3 to TRBJ2-7; TRBD1 matches 8 bases. What was sequenced was PBMCs. This clonotype was obtained from a young man in good health and CMV-seronegative. The CDR3 DNA sequence: TGTGCCAGCAGCTTAAGCCCACAGGGGGTCGGCGAGCAGTACTTC. Its protein is CASSLSPQGVGEQYF.